This TCR beta chain was recorded in a study of shared clonotypes between healthy human individuals. CDR3 size: 13 residues. Germline CDR1 SGHAT, CDR2 FQNNGV. Trimming took off 2 bases at V and 7 bases at J, with 11 bases between the two ends. In the original processing: Junction-only sequences without quality scores were provided by ImmunoSEQ, so filtering was different. The data were produced by immunoSEQ multiplex PCR, yet TCRdb's version contains in-frame clones alone and is incomplete. V and J calls and clone size come straight from that table; D and trimming were deduced from the DNA. The sample includes about 2.3 million clones, more than 85% of them seen just once.

V gene TRBV11-2 combines with J gene TRBJ1-1; D call uncertain. The TCR comes from a man aged 18 to 29 in good health. Some clones in this sample may be carry-over from other donors' samples. Source material: naive CD4+ T cells from PBMCs. Subset in this sample: CD45RA+ positively selected. Here the CDR3 reads CASSLNGVLEAFF. CDR3 DNA: TGTGCCAGCAGCTTAAATGGGGTCCTTGAAGCTTTCTTT.